Presented here are 12 T cell receptor beta chains from one specimen sequenced in a study of naive and memory T cell subsets (dated by TCRdb to about 2017). The full study reports these points: A few larger clonotypes were present in naive repertoires, especially CD8 naive repertoires, and these clonotypes were possibly memory cells re-expressing CD45RA.

The antigens for these receptors are not known. Library generation was performed with UMI-ligation and nested PCR. The run used an Illumina MiSeq. The beta constant-region primer was an equimolar mix of two oligonucleotides covering both TRBC1 and TRBC2. The ligated cDNA went through four rounds of PCR with nested alpha and beta constant-region primers together with the SP2 primer. TCRdb itself trimmed the public reads at Q25 with fastp, ran MiXCR and retained productive beta chains. Each entry is one CDR3 protein sequence, shown with its most common DNA and genes. The sample table holds some 82,000 distinct CDR3 sequences, of which about 11% were seen once. The ten most abundant clones make up approximately 0.14% of the sample. Sequenced input: naive CD4+ T cells from blood. Sample cell subset or site, as interpreted from the label and publication: naive T cells, CD45RA high CD27+. These TCRs come from a human donor in good health.

V usage is TRBV12-3 or TRBV12-4 and J usage is TRBJ2-7, with 7 positions matching TRBD1. V lost 3 bases and J lost 4; bases outside the gene matches: 21. The CDR3 covers 19 residues. The CDR3 DNA reads TGTGCCAGCAGTTTCAAGAACTGGGACAGCCGGAAGGAGTGGTACGAGCAGTACTTC. Protein sequence: CASSFKNWDSRKEWYEQYF.

J is TRBJ1-1 and V is TRBV7-9; D is undetermined. Trimming removed 6 bases from V and 1 base from J, with 9 bases in between. The CDR3 has 13 residues. Germline CDR1 SEHNR, CDR2 FQNEAQ (reference sequence). The CDR3 sequence: CASRLAGNTEAFF. For the CDR3, the DNA is TGTGCCAGCAGACTAGCAGGGAACACTGAAGCTTTCTTT.

The J gene is TRBJ2-3, the V gene TRBV9, with 10 bases identical to TRBD2. The length of the CDR3 is 13 residues. CDR1 SGDLS and CDR2 YYNGEE come from the germline V gene. V lost 6 bases and J lost 6; bases outside the gene matches: 4. The CDR3 is CASTSGSLDTQYF. As DNA, the CDR3 is TGTGCCAGCACTAGCGGGAGTCTTGATACGCAGTATTTT.

This clonotype was seen only a few times. The chain links TRBV6-2 or TRBV6-3 to TRBJ2-4; D is ambiguous. V lost 5 bases to trimming and J lost 9 bases, with 11 bases between them. This CDR3 has 12 amino acids. Germline CDR1 MNHEY, CDR2 SVGEGT. The CDR3 spells CASSSDKSIQYF. The CDR3 DNA reads as TGTGCCAGCAGTAGCGACAAGAGCATTCAGTACTTC.

This clonotype has just a few counts. The V call is TRBV20-1, the J call TRBJ1-6; 9 positions agree with TRBD1. CDR3 length: 14 amino acids. The germline gives CDR1 DFQATT, CDR2 SNEGSKA (reference sequence). V lost 2 bases, J lost 13 bases, and 9 bases stayed unmatched. CDR3 nucleotides: TGCAGTGCTAGATGGGGGACAGGGCGAGAGCCCCTCCACTTT. It encodes CSARWGTGREPLHF.

The chain joins TRBV24-1 to TRBJ2-1, with TRBD2 identical over 7 bases. The CDR3 covers 15 residues. The V and J ends lost 3 bases and 9 bases, in that order; junction bases with no gene match: 10. CDR1 and CDR2 from the germline V gene are KGHDR and SFDVKD. DNA of the CDR3: TGTGCCACCAGTGATGCCACTAGCGCAGAACTTGAGCAGTTCTTC. The encoded protein is CATSDATSAELEQFF.

This clonotype was observed a few times. The chain links TRBV7-9 to TRBJ2-3; D unclear. This CDR3 is built from 15 residues. V lost 5 bases to trimming and J lost 2 bases, with 14 bases between them. The V gene's germline CDR1 is SEHNR and CDR2 FQNEAQ (reference sequence). The CDR3 here is CASSENTASTDTQYF. DNA of the CDR3: TGTGCCAGCAGCGAGAACACAGCATCCACAGATACGCAGTATTTT.

V is TRBV12-3 or TRBV12-4 and J is TRBJ1-5, with TRBD1 matching over 8 bases. CDR3 size: 14 residues. The V segment lost 6 bases and the J segment 7 bases; nucleotides outside the gene matches: 8. The CDR3 bases are TGTGCCAGCAGCCAGGGGGCATCCAACCAGCCCCAGCATTTT. This sequence encodes CASSQGASNQPQHF.

This clonotype was counted ten times or more. This rearrangement joins TRBV11-1 to TRBJ2-7; no firm D call. Trimming pared 0 bases from V and 4 bases from J, leaving 10 bases between. Looked up from germline, CDR1 is SGHAT and CDR2 is FQDESV (reference sequence). This CDR3 is built from 14 residues. The CDR3 DNA follows: TGTGCCAGCAGCTTAGCTCCCGGCCCATACGAGCAGTACTTC. It is translated as CASSLAPGPYEQYF.

This clonotype occurred a few times. The genes are TRBV2 and TRBJ1-1; D remains unclear. The CDR3 is 14 residues long. With 8 bases removed from V and 4 bases from J, the gap between germline ends came to 17 bases. The germline gives CDR1 SNHLY, CDR2 FYNNEI. CDR3 in DNA: TGTGCCAGCGGTGGGCCGGCTACGGTCACTGAAGCTTTCTTT. Protein sequence: CASGGPATVTEAFF.

This clonotype has a handful of counts. V gene TRBV28 combines with J gene TRBJ1-3; D ambiguous. From germline, CDR1 is MDHEN and CDR2 SYDVKM. CDR3 length equals 13 residues. V was shortened by 5 bases and J by 8 bases, with 13 bases between the two germline ends. The CDR3 protein is CASSGLRNHTIYF. CDR3 nucleotides: TGTGCCAGCAGTGGACTCCGCAACCACACCATATATTTT.

This clonotype was counted ten times or more. The chain is built from TRBV10-3 and TRBJ2-1; D uncertain. This CDR3 is 14 amino acids long. The ends were cut back, 9 bases at V and 8 bases at J, with 20 bases in the middle. The germline gives CDR1 ENHRY, CDR2 SYGVKD. The CDR3 here is CAIGWTEARHEQFF. The CDR3 region has the DNA TGTGCCATAGGATGGACCGAGGCTAGGCATGAGCAGTTCTTC.